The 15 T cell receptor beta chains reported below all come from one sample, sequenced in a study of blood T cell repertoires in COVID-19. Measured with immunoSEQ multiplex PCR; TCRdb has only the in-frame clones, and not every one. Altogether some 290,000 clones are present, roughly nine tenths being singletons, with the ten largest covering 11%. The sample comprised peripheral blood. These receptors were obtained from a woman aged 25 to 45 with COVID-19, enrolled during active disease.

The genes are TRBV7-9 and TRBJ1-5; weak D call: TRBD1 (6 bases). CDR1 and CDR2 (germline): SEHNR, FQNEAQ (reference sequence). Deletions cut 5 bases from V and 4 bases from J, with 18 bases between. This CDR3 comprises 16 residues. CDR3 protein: CASSLYGRGDNQPQHF. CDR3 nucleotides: TGTGCCAGCAGCCTCTATGGCAGGGGAGATAATCAGCCCCAGCATTTT. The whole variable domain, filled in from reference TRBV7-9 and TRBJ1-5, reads DTGVSQNPRHKITKRGQNVTFRCDPISEHNRLYWYRQTLGQGPEFLTYFQNEAQLEKSRLLSDRFSAERPKGSFSTLEIQRTEQGDSAMYLCASSLYGRGDNQPQHFGDGTRLSIL.

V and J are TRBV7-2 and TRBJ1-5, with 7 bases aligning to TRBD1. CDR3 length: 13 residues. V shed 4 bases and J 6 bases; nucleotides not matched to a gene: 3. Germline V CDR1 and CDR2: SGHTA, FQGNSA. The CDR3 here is CASSSDRSQPQHF. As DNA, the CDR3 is TGTGCCAGCAGCTCGGACAGGAGTCAGCCCCAGCATTTT.

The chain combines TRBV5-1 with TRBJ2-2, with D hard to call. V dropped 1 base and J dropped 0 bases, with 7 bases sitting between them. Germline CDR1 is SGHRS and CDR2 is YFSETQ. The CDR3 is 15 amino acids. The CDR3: CASSLFNTNTGELFF. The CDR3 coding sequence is TGCGCCAGCAGCTTGTTTAATACGAACACCGGGGAGCTGTTTTTT.

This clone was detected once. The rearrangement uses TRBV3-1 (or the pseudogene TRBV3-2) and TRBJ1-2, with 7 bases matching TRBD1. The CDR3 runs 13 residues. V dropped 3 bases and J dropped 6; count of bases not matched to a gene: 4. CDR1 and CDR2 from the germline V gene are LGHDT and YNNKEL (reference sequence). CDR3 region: CASSHLQGDGYTF. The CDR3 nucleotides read TGTGCCAGCAGCCATCTCCAGGGGGATGGCTACACCTTC.

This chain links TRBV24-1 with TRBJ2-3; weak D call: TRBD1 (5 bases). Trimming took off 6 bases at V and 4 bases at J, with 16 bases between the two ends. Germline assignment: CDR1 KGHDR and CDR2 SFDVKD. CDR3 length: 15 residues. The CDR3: CATSLGREGADTQYF. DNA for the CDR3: TGTGCCACCAGTTTAGGACGAGAAGGGGCAGATACGCAGTATTTT.

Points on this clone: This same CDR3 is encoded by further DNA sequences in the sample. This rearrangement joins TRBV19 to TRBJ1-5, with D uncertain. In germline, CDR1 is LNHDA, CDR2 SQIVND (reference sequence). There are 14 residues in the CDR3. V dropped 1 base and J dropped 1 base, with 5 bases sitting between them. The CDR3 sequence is CASSIGGSNQPQHF. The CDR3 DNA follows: TGTGCCAGTAGTATAGGCGGCAGCAATCAGCCCCAGCATTTT.

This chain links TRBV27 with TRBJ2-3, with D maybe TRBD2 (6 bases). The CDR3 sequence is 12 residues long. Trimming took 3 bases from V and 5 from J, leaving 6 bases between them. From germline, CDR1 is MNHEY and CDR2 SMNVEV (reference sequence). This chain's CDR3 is CASSLGGDTQYF. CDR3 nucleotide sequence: TGTGCCAGCAGTTTGGGGGGAGATACGCAGTATTTT.

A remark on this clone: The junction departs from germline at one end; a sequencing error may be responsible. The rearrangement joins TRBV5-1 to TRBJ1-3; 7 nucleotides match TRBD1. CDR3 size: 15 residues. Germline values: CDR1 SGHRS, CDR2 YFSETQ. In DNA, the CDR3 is TGCGCCAGCAGCTTCCTCGGGACAGCTGGAAGCACCATATATTTT. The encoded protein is CASSFLGTAGSTIYF.

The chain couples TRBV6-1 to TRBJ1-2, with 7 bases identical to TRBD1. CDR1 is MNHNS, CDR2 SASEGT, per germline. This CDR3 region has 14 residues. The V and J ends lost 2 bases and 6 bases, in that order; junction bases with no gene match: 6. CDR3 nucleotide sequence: TGTGCCAGCAGTGAAACCGGGACAGTTGATGGCTACACCTTC. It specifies CASSETGTVDGYTF.

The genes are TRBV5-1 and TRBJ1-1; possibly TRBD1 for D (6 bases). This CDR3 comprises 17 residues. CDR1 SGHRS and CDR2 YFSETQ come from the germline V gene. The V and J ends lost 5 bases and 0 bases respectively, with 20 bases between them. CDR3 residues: CASSSPLGGVMNTEAFF. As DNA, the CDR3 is TGCGCCAGCAGTTCCCCCTTAGGGGGAGTCATGAACACTGAAGCTTTCTTT.

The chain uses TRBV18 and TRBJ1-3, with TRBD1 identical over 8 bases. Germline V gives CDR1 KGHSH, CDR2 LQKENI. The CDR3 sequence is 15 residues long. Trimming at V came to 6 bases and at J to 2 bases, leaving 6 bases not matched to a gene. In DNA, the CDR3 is TGTGCCAGCTCGCCTAGGACAGGGCCTGGAAACACCATATATTTT. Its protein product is CASSPRTGPGNTIYF.

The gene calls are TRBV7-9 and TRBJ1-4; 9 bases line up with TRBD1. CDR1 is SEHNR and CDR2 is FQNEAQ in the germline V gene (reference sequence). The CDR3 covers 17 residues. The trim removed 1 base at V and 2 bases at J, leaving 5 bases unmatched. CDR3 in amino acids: CASSLDGQGWTNEKLFF. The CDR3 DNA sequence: TGTGCCAGCAGCTTAGACGGACAGGGGTGGACTAATGAAAAACTGTTTTTT.

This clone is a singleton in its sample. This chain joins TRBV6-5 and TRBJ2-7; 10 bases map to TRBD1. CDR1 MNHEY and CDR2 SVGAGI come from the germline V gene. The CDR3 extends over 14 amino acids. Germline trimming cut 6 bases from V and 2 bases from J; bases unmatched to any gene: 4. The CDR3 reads CASRWGTGAYEQYF. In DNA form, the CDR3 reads TGTGCCAGCAGATGGGGGACAGGGGCCTACGAGCAGTACTTC.

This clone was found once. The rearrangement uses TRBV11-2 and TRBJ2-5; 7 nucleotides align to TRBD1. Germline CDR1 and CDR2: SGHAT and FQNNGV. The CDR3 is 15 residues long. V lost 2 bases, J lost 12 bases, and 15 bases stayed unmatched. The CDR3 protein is CASSLPRQGGSEKYF. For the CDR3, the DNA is TGTGCCAGCAGCTTACCCCGACAGGGTGGTTCGGAAAAGTACTTC.

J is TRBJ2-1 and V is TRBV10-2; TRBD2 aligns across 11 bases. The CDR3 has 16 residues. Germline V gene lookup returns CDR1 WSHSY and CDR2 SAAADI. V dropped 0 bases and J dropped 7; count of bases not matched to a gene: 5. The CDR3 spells CASSESWLAGGNEQFF. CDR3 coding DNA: TGCGCCAGCAGTGAGTCTTGGCTAGCGGGGGGTAATGAGCAGTTCTTC.